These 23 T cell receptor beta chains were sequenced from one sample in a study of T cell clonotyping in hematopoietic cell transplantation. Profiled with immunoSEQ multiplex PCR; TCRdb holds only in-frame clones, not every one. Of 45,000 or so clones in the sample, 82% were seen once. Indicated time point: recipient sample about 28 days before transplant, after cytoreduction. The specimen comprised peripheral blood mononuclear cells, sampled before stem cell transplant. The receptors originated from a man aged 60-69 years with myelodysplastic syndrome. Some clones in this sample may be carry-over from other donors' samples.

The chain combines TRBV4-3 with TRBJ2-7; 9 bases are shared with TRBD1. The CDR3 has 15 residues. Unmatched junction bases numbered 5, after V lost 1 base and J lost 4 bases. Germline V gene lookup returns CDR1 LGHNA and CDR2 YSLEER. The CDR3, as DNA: TGCGCCAGCAGCCAAGTGACAGGGGGAGAATACGAGCAGTACTTC. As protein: CASSQVTGGEYEQYF.

The CDR3 DNA reads TGTGCCAGCAGCGTAGACCCGGGACTCGGGGAGACCCAGTACTTC. It codes for CASSVDPGLGETQYF. The chain carries TRBV9 and TRBJ2-5; perhaps TRBD2 as D (6 bases). Germline V gene sequence: CDR1 SGDLS, CDR2 YYNGEE. V lost 0 bases to trimming and J lost 5 bases, with 14 bases between them. The CDR3 sequence is 15 residues long.

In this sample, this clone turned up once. CDR3 bases: TGTGCCAGCAGCTTGGGGGTAGGGGCGAATCAGCCCCAGCATTTT. This translates into CASSLGVGANQPQHF. J is TRBJ1-5 and V is TRBV5-4; D may be TRBD1 (5 bases). Germline V CDR1 and CDR2: SGHNT, YYREEE (reference sequence). Trimming took off 0 bases at V and 4 bases at J, with 11 bases between the two ends. The CDR3 runs 15 residues. The full variable domain, its missing parts supplied by reference TRBV5-4 and TRBJ1-5, is ETGVTQSPTHLIKTRGQQVTLRCSSQSGHNTVSWYQQALGQGPQFIFQYYREEENGRGNFPPRFSGLQFPNYSSELNVNALELDDSALYLCASSLGVGANQPQHFGDGTRLSIL.

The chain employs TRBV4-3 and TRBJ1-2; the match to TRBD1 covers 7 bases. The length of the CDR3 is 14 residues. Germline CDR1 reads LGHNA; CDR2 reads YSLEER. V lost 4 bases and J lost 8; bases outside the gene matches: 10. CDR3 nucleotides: TGCGCCAGCAGCCTGACAGGGATGGTCAAGGGCTACACCTTC. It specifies CASSLTGMVKGYTF.

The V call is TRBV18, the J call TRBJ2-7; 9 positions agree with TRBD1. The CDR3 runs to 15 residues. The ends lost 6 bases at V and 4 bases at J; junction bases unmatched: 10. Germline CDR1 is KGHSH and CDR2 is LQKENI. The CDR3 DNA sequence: TGTGCCAGCTCGCCCTCGGGACAGGGATATTACGAGCAGTACTTC. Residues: CASSPSGQGYYEQYF. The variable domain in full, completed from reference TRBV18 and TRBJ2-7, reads NAGVMQNPRHLVRRRGQEARLRCSPMKGHSHVYWYRQLPEEGLKFMVYLQKENIIDESGMPKERFSAEFPKEGPSILRIQQVVRGDSAAYFCASSPSGQGYYEQYFGPGTRLTVT.

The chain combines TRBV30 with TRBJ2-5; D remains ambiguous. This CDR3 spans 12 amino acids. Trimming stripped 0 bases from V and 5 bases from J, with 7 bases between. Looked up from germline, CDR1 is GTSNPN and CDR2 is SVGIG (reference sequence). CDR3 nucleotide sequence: TGTGCCTGGAGTGTAATCGGGGAGACCCAGTACTTC. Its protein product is CAWSVIGETQYF.

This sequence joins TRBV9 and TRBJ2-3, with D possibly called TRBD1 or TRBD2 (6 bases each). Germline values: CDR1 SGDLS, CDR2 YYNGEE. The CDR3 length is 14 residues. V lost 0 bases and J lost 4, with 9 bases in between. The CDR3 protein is CASSVVGGADTQYF. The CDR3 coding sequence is TGTGCCAGCAGCGTAGTGGGGGGCGCAGATACGCAGTATTTT.

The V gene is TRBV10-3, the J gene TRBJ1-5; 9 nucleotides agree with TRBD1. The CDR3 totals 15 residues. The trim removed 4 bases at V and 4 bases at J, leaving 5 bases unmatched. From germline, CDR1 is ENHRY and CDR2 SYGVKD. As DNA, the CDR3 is TGTGCCATCAGTGGGGGACAGGGCTTAAATCAGCCCCAGCATTTT. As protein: CAISGGQGLNQPQHF.

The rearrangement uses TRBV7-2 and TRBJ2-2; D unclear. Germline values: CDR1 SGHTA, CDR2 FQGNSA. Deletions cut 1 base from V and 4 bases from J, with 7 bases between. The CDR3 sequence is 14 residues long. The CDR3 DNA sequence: TGTGCCAGCAGCTTAGTCGCCAGCACCGGGGAGCTGTTTTTT. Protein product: CASSLVASTGELFF.

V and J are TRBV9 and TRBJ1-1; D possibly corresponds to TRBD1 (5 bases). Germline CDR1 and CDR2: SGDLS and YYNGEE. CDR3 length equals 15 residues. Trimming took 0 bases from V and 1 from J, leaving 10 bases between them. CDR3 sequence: CASSVGGQGNTEAFF. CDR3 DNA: TGTGCCAGCAGCGTAGGGGGCCAAGGGAACACTGAAGCTTTCTTT.

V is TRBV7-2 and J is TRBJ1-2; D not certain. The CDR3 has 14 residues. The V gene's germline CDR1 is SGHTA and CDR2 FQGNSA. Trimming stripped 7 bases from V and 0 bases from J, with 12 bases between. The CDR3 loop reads CASTLRPANYGYTF. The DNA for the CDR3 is TGTGCCAGCACCCTAAGACCTGCTAACTATGGCTACACCTTC.

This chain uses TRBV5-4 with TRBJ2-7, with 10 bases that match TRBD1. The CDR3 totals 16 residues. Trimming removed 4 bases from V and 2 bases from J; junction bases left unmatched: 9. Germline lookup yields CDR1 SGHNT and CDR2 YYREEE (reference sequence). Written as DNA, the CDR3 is TGTGCCAGCAGCATCGGGACAGGGGATTTGGCCTACGAGCAGTACTTC. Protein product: CASSIGTGDLAYEQYF.

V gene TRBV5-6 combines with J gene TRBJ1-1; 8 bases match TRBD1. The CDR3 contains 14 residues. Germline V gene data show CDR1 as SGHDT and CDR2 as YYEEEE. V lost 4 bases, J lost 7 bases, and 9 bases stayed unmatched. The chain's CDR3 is CASSTLGQGFEAFF. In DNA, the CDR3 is TGTGCCAGCAGCACATTAGGACAGGGCTTTGAAGCTTTCTTT.

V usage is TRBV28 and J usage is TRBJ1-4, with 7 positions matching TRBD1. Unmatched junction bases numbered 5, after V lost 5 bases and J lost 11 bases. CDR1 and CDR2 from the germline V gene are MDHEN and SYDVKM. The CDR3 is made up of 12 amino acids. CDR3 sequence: CASSKTTGKLFF. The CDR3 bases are TGTGCCAGCAGTAAAACGACAGGGAAACTGTTTTTT.

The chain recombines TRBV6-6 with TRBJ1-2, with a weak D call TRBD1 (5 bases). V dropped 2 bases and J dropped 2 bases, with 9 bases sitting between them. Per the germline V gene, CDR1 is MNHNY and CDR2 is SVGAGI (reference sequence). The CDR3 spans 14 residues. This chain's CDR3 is CASSYATGNYGYTF. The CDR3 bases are TGTGCCAGCAGTTACGCCACAGGAAACTATGGCTACACCTTC.

The CDR3 DNA reads TGTGCCAGCAGCACCAGTTATAACTATGGCTACACCTTC. Translation: CASSTSYNYGYTF. The rearrangement uses TRBV6-5 and TRBJ1-2; no definite D call. Germline V gene lookup returns CDR1 MNHEY and CDR2 SVGAGI. CDR3 length: 13 residues. Trimming removed 6 bases at V and 1 base at J, with 9 bases between.

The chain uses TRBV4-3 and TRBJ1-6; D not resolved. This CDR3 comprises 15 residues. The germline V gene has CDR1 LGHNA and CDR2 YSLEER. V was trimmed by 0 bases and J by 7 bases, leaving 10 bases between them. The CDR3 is CASSQDFFGNSPLHF. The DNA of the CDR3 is TGCGCCAGCAGCCAAGATTTTTTCGGGAATTCACCCCTCCACTTT.

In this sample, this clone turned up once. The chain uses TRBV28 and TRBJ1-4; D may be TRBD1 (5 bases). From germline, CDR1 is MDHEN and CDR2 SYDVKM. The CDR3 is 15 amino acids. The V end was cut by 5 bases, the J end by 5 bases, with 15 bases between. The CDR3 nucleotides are TGTGCCAGCAGTGCCTCCGGGGCCAAAAATGAAAAACTGTTTTTT. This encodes CASSASGAKNEKLFF.

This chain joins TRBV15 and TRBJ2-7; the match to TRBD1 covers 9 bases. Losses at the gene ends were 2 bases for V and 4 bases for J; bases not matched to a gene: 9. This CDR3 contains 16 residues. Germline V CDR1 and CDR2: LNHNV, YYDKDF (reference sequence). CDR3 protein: CATSRPHMGTGYEQYF. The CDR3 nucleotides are TGTGCCACCAGCAGACCTCACATGGGGACAGGGTACGAGCAGTACTTC.

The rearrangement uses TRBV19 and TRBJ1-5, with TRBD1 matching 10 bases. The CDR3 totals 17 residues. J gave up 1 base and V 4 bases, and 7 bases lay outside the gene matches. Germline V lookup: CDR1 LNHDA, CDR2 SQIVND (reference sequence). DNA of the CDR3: TGTGCCAGTAGTACCGGGACAGGGGCCGGAAGCAATCAGCCCCAGCATTTT. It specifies CASSTGTGAGSNQPQHF.

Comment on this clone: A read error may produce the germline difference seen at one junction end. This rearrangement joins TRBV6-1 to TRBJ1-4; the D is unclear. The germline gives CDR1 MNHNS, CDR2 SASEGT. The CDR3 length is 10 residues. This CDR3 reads CASSERTVTF. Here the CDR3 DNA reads TGTGCCAGCAGTGAACGAACTGTTACTTTT.

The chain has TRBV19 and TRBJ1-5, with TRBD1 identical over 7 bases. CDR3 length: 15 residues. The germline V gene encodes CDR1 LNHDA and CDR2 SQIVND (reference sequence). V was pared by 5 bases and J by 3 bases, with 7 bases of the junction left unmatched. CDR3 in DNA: TGTGCCAGTAGTTGGGGGGACAGCAACAATCAGCCCCAGCATTTT. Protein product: CASSWGDSNNQPQHF.

The DNA for the CDR3 is TGTGCCAGCAGCTCCGGACTAGCGGCAGATACGCAGTATTTT. This encodes CASSSGLAADTQYF. The V call is TRBV9, the J call TRBJ2-3; 10 bases align to TRBD2. Losses at the gene ends were 4 bases for V and 4 bases for J; bases not matched to a gene: 3. Per germline, CDR1 SGDLS and CDR2 YYNGEE. CDR3 size: 14 residues.